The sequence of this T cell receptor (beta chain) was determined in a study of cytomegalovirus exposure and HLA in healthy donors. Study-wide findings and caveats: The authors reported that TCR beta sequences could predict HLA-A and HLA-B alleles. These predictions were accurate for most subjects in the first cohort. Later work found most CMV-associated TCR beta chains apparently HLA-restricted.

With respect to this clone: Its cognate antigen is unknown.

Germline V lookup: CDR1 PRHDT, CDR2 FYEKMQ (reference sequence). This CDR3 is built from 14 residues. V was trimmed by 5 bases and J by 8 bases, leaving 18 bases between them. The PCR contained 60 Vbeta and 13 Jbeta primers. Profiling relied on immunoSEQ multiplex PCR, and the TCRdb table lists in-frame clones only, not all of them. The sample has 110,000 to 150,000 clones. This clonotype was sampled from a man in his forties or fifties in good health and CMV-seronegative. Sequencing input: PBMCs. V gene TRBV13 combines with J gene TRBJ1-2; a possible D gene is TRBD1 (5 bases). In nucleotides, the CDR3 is TGTGCCAGCAGCAACGCGGGGCGTCGGGGAGGCTACACCTTC. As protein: CASSNAGRRGGYTF.